The 10 T cell receptor beta chains below all came from one sample that was sequenced in a study of cytomegalovirus exposure and HLA in healthy donors. PCR primers comprised 60 Vbeta and 13 Jbeta primers. Assay: immunoSEQ multiplex PCR; the TCRdb copy retains only in-frame clones and omits some. The table records about 150,000 clones, roughly 68% of them present only once. The sample taken for sequencing was PBMCs. The origin of the receptors is a man aged 25 to 40 in good health and CMV-seropositive.

The chain uses TRBV4-1 and TRBJ2-7; D may be TRBD2 (6 bases). The germline V and J ends were trimmed by 4 bases and 4 bases, with 11 bases remaining between them. The CDR3 has 13 residues. Germline loops: CDR1 MGHRA, CDR2 YSYEKL. CDR3 coding DNA: TGCGCCAGCAGCCCTTCTCGGGAGTACGAGCAGTACTTC. It specifies CASSPSREYEQYF.

This chain joins TRBV5-4 and TRBJ2-3; 16 nucleotides agree with TRBD2. Germline assignment: CDR1 SGHNT and CDR2 YYREEE (reference sequence). This CDR3 has 20 residues. The ends lost 0 bases at V and 3 bases at J; junction bases unmatched: 10. As DNA, the CDR3 is TGTGCCAGCAGCTTGGGATGGGGGACTAGCGGGAGGGCGGATACAGATACGCAGTATTTT. Translated, it gives CASSLGWGTSGRADTDTQYF.

The chain recombines TRBV28 with TRBJ2-3, with 11 positions matching TRBD2. Germline V gene data show CDR1 as MDHEN and CDR2 as SYDVKM. This CDR3 has 16 amino acids. V dropped 0 bases and J dropped 5; count of bases not matched to a gene: 4. The CDR3 bases are TGTGCCAGCAGTTTATGGACTAGCGGGAAAATAGATACGCAGTATTTT. It encodes CASSLWTSGKIDTQYF.

The V call is TRBV6-6, the J call TRBJ2-7, with 9 bases aligning to TRBD2. The CDR3 contains 14 residues. Per the germline V gene, CDR1 is MNHNY and CDR2 is SVGAGI (reference sequence). V gave up 6 bases and J gave up 9 bases; unmatched junction bases: 12. CDR3 region: CASSQGLAPRVQYF. CDR3 in DNA: TGTGCCAGCAGCCAAGGACTAGCGCCTCGCGTGCAGTACTTC.

V usage is TRBV7-6 and J usage is TRBJ2-3, with 8 bases matching TRBD2. V lost 1 base, J lost 0 bases, and 3 bases stayed unmatched. The CDR3 sequence is 16 residues long. Germline V lookup: CDR1 SGHVS, CDR2 FNYEAQ. CDR3 amino acids: CASSLVASGSTDTQYF. CDR3 nucleotides: TGTGCCAGCAGCTTAGTTGCTAGCGGGAGCACAGATACGCAGTATTTT.

V is TRBV2 and J is TRBJ1-5; 11 bases line up with TRBD1. This CDR3 is 13 amino acids long. CDR1 SNHLY and CDR2 FYNNEI come from the germline V gene. V trimming: 7 bases; J trimming: 7 bases; junction bases outside the gene matches: 3. CDR3 region: CASKGQGDQPQHF. CDR3 in DNA: TGTGCCAGCAAGGGACAGGGGGACCAGCCCCAGCATTTT. Complete variable domain (other parts from reference TRBV2 and TRBJ1-5): EPEVTQTPSHQVTQMGQEVILRCVPISNHLYFYWYRQILGQKVEFLVSFYNNEISEKSEIFDDQFSVERPDGSNFTLKIRSTKLEDSAMYFCASKGQGDQPQHFGDGTRLSIL.

Note on this clone: One junction end does not reproduce the germline sequence, and a read error may be involved. The chain uses TRBV7-9 and TRBJ2-5; 7 bases fit TRBD2. The CDR3 consists of 12 residues. The V gene's germline CDR1 is SEHNR and CDR2 FQNEAQ (reference sequence). This chain's CDR3 is CSSSLAGETQYF. The DNA for the CDR3 is TGTTCCAGCAGCTTAGCGGGCGAGACCCAGTACTTC.

This chain joins TRBV15 and TRBJ2-7; the D gene is possibly TRBD2 (6 bases). The CDR3 sequence is 14 residues long. Trimming left V 3 bases short and J 0 bases short, with 9 bases between. The germline gives CDR1 LNHNV, CDR2 YYDKDF (reference sequence). The CDR3 nucleotides read TGTGCCACCAGCAGGGACTACAGCTCCTACGAGCAGTACTTC. Protein product: CATSRDYSSYEQYF.

The V and J genes are TRBV5-1 and TRBJ1-2, with D hard to call. The CDR3 runs 14 residues. Germline CDR1 reads SGHRS; CDR2 reads YFSETQ. Trimming cost V 4 bases and J 0 bases, with 10 bases left between them. CDR3 DNA: TGCGCCAGCAGCCCCACCAGCGCTAACTATGGCTACACCTTC. This codes for CASSPTSANYGYTF.

This chain uses TRBV19 with TRBJ2-4, with 9 bases that match TRBD2. Germline V gene sequence: CDR1 LNHDA, CDR2 SQIVND (reference sequence). This CDR3 is built from 16 residues. The V gene end was trimmed by 7 bases and the J gene end by 2 bases; junction bases not matched to a gene: 9. The CDR3 DNA reads TGTGCCAGTAACTTCCGGGCTAGCGGGACCAAAAACATTCAGTACTTC. Its translation: CASNFRASGTKNIQYF.